Listed here are 23 T cell receptor beta chains from one sample, sequenced in a study of blood T cell repertoires in COVID-19. Sequencing was performed with immunoSEQ multiplex PCR; in TCRdb, only in-frame clones are kept and a portion is missing. The repertoire includes 16,000 or so clones, around 87% of them detected once, and around 13% sits in the top ten. Sample: peripheral blood. These receptor sequences come from a human donor in a cohort sampled during active COVID-19.

The chain couples TRBV24-1 to TRBJ1-2; TRBD1 is a possible D gene (5 bases). The V gene lost 4 bases and the J gene lost 4 bases, with 9 bases spanning the gap. Germline CDR1 KGHDR, CDR2 SFDVKD. The CDR3 is 13 amino acids. The CDR3 loop reads CATSDRDSYGYTF. The CDR3, as DNA: TGTGCCACCAGTGACCGAGACAGCTATGGCTACACCTTC.

The rearrangement links TRBV6-2 or TRBV6-3 to TRBJ2-3; D unresolved. V shed 2 bases and J shed 6 bases, with 12 bases lying between them. From germline, CDR1 is MNHEY and CDR2 SVGEGT. The CDR3 runs to 14 residues. The DNA of the CDR3 is TGTGCCAGCAGTTACCCCAACAGTCGCGATACGCAGTATTTT. Protein: CASSYPNSRDTQYF.

The chain has TRBV4-2 and TRBJ2-5, with 11 bases matching TRBD2. Germline V lookup: CDR1 LGHNA, CDR2 YNFKEQ. V lost 0 bases, J lost 1 base, and 4 bases stayed unmatched. This CDR3 spans 17 amino acids. CDR3 protein: CASSQEEGLAAQETQYF. CDR3 DNA sequence: TGTGCCAGCAGCCAAGAGGAGGGACTAGCGGCCCAAGAGACCCAGTACTTC.

This chain uses TRBV12-3 or TRBV12-4 with TRBJ2-7; 7 bases are shared with TRBD1. This CDR3 contains 13 residues. V shed 5 bases, J shed 3 bases, and the junction held 4 bases outside the gene matches. The CDR3: CASSQTGYYEQYF. The CDR3 bases are TGTGCCAGCAGTCAGACAGGGTACTACGAGCAGTACTTC.

This clone was found once. V gene TRBV5-5 combines with J gene TRBJ2-7, with 11 positions matching TRBD2. The CDR3 contains 15 residues. CDR1 SGHKS and CDR2 YYEKEE come from the germline V gene (reference sequence). J lost 4 bases, V lost 5 bases, and 8 bases had no gene match. The CDR3 nucleotides are TGTGCCAGCAGTTTTTCTAGCGGGGGGTGGTACGAGCAGTACTTC. Encoded protein: CASSFSSGGWYEQYF.

The rearrangement joins TRBV5-5 to TRBJ2-7; maybe TRBD2 (5 bases). The CDR3 is 16 residues long. Trimming shortened V by 1 base and J by 6 bases, and 20 bases separated the two germline ends. Germline loops: CDR1 SGHKS, CDR2 YYEKEE (reference sequence). CDR3 DNA: TGTGCCAGCAGCTTGTACCCTGGGGAGAGTAGTAGCGAGCAGTACTTC. Residues: CASSLYPGESSSEQYF.

The chain recombines TRBV15 with TRBJ2-3, with 8 bases fitting TRBD2. The CDR3 sequence is 16 residues long. V shed 3 bases and J 4 bases; nucleotides not matched to a gene: 9. CDR1 and CDR2 (germline): LNHNV, YYDKDF (reference sequence). The CDR3 nucleotides are TGTGCCACCAGCAGTAAAGCGGGGGAAGGGTCAGATACGCAGTATTTT. Protein: CATSSKAGEGSDTQYF.

In DNA form, the CDR3 reads TGTGCCAGTAGTAGAGGCGGTTATAGCAATCAGCCCCAGCATTTT. Translated, it gives CASSRGGYSNQPQHF. The chain recombines TRBV19 with TRBJ1-5; D remains ambiguous. Trimming cost V 4 bases and J 0 bases, with 10 bases left between them. The CDR3 spans 15 residues. The germline CDR1 and CDR2 sequences are LNHDA and SQIVND (reference sequence).

The rearrangement uses TRBV11-2 and TRBJ1-2, with no clear D. Germline CDR1 and CDR2: SGHAT and FQNNGV. V was trimmed by 0 bases and J by 2 bases, leaving 19 bases between them. The CDR3 has 18 amino acids. CDR3: CASSLDPPGEGGNYGYTF. The CDR3 nucleotides are TGTGCCAGCAGCTTAGATCCGCCTGGGGAAGGCGGGAACTATGGCTACACCTTC.

The chain joins TRBV5-8 to TRBJ2-5, with D tentatively TRBD2 (8 bases). Germline-derived CDR1 and CDR2 are SGHTS and YDEGEE. This CDR3 has 16 residues. V was shortened by 5 bases and J by 7 bases, with 24 bases between the two germline ends. The CDR3 nucleotides read TGTGCCAGCAGGCCCCGGGACAGAGGCGCGGGGGGGACCCAGTACTTC. Translated: CASRPRDRGAGGTQYF.

This clone was detected once. The rearrangement uses TRBV2 and TRBJ1-2, with a tentative D call TRBD1 (6 bases). The CDR3 runs to 14 residues. Germline V lookup: CDR1 SNHLY, CDR2 FYNNEI. Trimming took off 7 bases at V and 2 bases at J, with 14 bases between the two ends. The CDR3 loop is CASTKRDINYGYTF. The CDR3 bases are TGTGCCAGCACCAAACGGGACATCAACTATGGCTACACCTTC.

The chain has TRBV5-1 and TRBJ2-1, with 16 bases fitting TRBD2. The CDR3 contains 17 residues. Trimming removed 3 bases from V and 5 bases from J; junction bases left unmatched: 5. CDR1 is SGHRS, CDR2 YFSETQ, per germline. Here the CDR3 reads CASSWGLAGGPDNEQFF. CDR3 nucleotides: TGCGCCAGCAGCTGGGGACTAGCGGGGGGGCCAGACAATGAGCAGTTCTTC.

The chain joins TRBV9 to TRBJ1-6; D not resolved. This CDR3 comprises 13 residues. V lost 0 bases, J lost 11 bases, and 9 bases lay in between. Germline assignment: CDR1 SGDLS and CDR2 YYNGEE. This CDR3 reads CASSVGHLPPLHF. The CDR3 DNA reads as TGTGCCAGCAGCGTAGGACACCTTCCACCCCTCCACTTT.

V gene TRBV19 combines with J gene TRBJ1-2; possible D gene TRBD1, 6 bases. CDR1 LNHDA and CDR2 SQIVND come from the germline V gene (reference sequence). Trimming took off 7 bases at V and 0 bases at J, with 15 bases between the two ends. This CDR3 region has 15 residues. CDR3 bases: TGTGCCAGTAACGCCCCGGACAGTGCTAACTATGGCTACACCTTC. This sequence encodes CASNAPDSANYGYTF.

V and J are TRBV29-1 and TRBJ2-3; the match to TRBD1 covers 8 bases. Trimming took 7 bases from V and 2 from J; bases not matched to a gene: 8. Germline lookup yields CDR1 SQVTM and CDR2 ANQGSEA. This CDR3 is built from 14 residues. The CDR3 DNA is TGCAGCGCCTCAGCGACAGGGGACACAGATACGCAGTATTTT. Protein product: CSASATGDTDTQYF.

The J gene is TRBJ2-5, the V gene TRBV19; no definite D call. V lost 5 bases and J 4 bases, leaving 11 bases between the germline ends. CDR1 is LNHDA, CDR2 SQIVND, per germline (reference sequence). The CDR3 totals 13 residues. This chain's CDR3 is CASSPNTGETQYF. As DNA, the CDR3 is TGTGCCAGTAGTCCAAACACGGGAGAGACCCAGTACTTC. The whole variable domain, filled in from reference TRBV19 and TRBJ2-5, reads DGGITQSPKYLFRKEGQNVTLSCEQNLNHDAMYWYRQDPGQGLRLIYYSQIVNDFQKGDIAEGYSVSREKKESFPLTVTSAQKNPTAFYLCASSPNTGETQYFGPGTRLLVL.

This clone was counted a few times. J is TRBJ2-6 and V is TRBV14; 7 bases match TRBD1. Unmatched junction bases numbered 15, after V lost 4 bases and J lost 0 bases. The CDR3 sequence is 20 residues long. The germline V gene encodes CDR1 SGHDN and CDR2 FVKESK. CDR3 sequence: CASSPDRQGRSPSGANVLTF. CDR3 nucleotide sequence: TGTGCCAGCAGCCCAGACAGACAGGGAAGATCTCCCTCTGGGGCCAACGTCCTGACTTTC. The full variable domain, rest sourced from reference TRBV14 and TRBJ2-6, is EAGVTQFPSHSVIEKGQTVTLRCDPISGHDNLYWYRRVMGKEIKFLLHFVKESKQDESGMPNNRFLAERTGGTYSTLKVQPAELEDSGVYFCASSPDRQGRSPSGANVLTFGAGSRLTVL.

This sequence joins TRBV6-6 and TRBJ1-4; TRBD1 is a possible D gene (5 bases). Trimming shortened V by 7 bases and J by 8 bases, and 17 bases separated the two germline ends. This CDR3 is 14 amino acids long. Germline V gene sequence: CDR1 MNHNY, CDR2 SVGAGI (reference sequence). The DNA for the CDR3 is TGTGCCAGCATCCACGCCGGGGGGGAAGAAAAACTGTTTTTT. Protein product: CASIHAGGEEKLFF.

V usage is TRBV7-2 and J usage is TRBJ2-3, with unresolved D. The CDR3 has 12 residues. Trimming removed 4 bases at V and 2 bases at J, with 4 bases between. The germline V gene has CDR1 SGHTA and CDR2 FQGNSA. CDR3 in DNA: TGTGCCAGCAGCTGGGCCACAGATACGCAGTATTTT. Residues: CASSWATDTQYF.

This chain links TRBV28 with TRBJ2-2; D call uncertain. The CDR3 extends over 13 amino acids. V dropped 7 bases and J dropped 3 bases, with 9 bases sitting between them. Germline assignment: CDR1 MDHEN and CDR2 SYDVKM. The CDR3, as DNA: TGTGCCAGCATTAACATCGACACCGGGGAGCTGTTTTTT. Translation: CASINIDTGELFF.

The genes are TRBV11-2 and TRBJ2-1; TRBD2 might be the D (7 bases). V dropped 6 bases and J dropped 16 bases, with 19 bases sitting between them. The CDR3 runs to 12 residues. Germline CDR1 SGHAT, CDR2 FQNNGV. The CDR3 bases are TGTGCCAGCAGTCTCTCCGGGGGGCGCCCCTTCTTC. Protein sequence: CASSLSGGRPFF.

J is TRBJ2-7 and V is TRBV6-1; 15 bases match TRBD2. The ends lost 4 bases at V and 4 bases at J; junction bases unmatched: 8. Germline CDR1 and CDR2: MNHNS and SASEGT. The CDR3 has 17 amino acids. CDR3 DNA: TGTGCCAGCAGTGGGGGAGGGACTAGCGGGGGGTGGTACGAGCAGTACTTC. This translates into CASSGGGTSGGWYEQYF.

The chain combines TRBV2 with TRBJ1-6, with 8 bases aligning to TRBD1. There are 13 residues in the CDR3. With 5 bases clipped from V and 7 bases from J, the junction kept 1 base outside the gene matches. Germline assignment: CDR1 SNHLY and CDR2 FYNNEI. CDR3 DNA sequence: TGTGCCAGCAGTCGACAGGGGAATTCACCCCTCCACTTT. It specifies CASSRQGNSPLHF.